This is a list of T cell receptor beta chains from one sample in a study of blood T cell repertoires in COVID-19. Measured with immunoSEQ multiplex PCR; TCRdb has only the in-frame clones, and not every one. In the table there are about 160,000 clones, 86% of which are singletons. The sequenced sample consisted of peripheral blood. The source of these receptors is a man in his fifties or sixties with active or convalescent COVID-19. Each CDR3 is given with its conserved first and last residue. Each record gives: V gene, CDR3 protein.

v_call: TRBV5-1; cdr3_aa: CASSLAFETQYF
v_call: TRBV2; cdr3_aa: CANRDREALEQYF
v_call: TRBV24-1; cdr3_aa: CATSATGDKETQYF
v_call: TRBV6-5; cdr3_aa: CASSYSQQETQYF
v_call: TRBV24-1; cdr3_aa: CATSDGFSTGGGKLFF
v_call: TRBV4-3; cdr3_aa: CASSAQGAQGANVLTF
v_call: TRBV6-4; cdr3_aa: CASSDSQGEAFF
v_call: TRBV5-4; cdr3_aa: CASSLSRDWDYEQYF
v_call: TRBV7-2; cdr3_aa: CASSRQGAVEKLFF
v_call: TRBV2; cdr3_aa: CASSTGFNEQFF
v_call: TRBV28; cdr3_aa: CASSRGGGYGYTF
v_call: TRBV6-1; cdr3_aa: CASSDIGQNYGYTF
v_call: TRBV5-1; cdr3_aa: CASSFSPGLAGGPRTDTQYF
v_call: TRBV20-1; cdr3_aa: CSASRVMNTEAFF
v_call: TRBV7-3; cdr3_aa: CASSPGTRGSLTGELFF
v_call: TRBV6-6; cdr3_aa: CASSVQGINEQFF
v_call: TRBV20-1; cdr3_aa: CSASVPGGYGYTF
v_call: TRBV27; cdr3_aa: CASSPLTTSGNTIYF
v_call: TRBV6-6; cdr3_aa: CASSYGQTTTGNTIYF
v_call: TRBV24-1; cdr3_aa: CATSVSGTSVAGELFF
v_call: TRBV24-1; cdr3_aa: CATSDTLQGGGGELFF
v_call: TRBV2; cdr3_aa: CASRVSPVHETQYF
v_call: TRBV6-5; cdr3_aa: CASYKGGAFNYGYTF
v_call: TRBV7-2; cdr3_aa: CASSYSGFGEQYF
v_call: TRBV18; cdr3_aa: CASSTGTPNYGYTF
v_call: TRBV7-9; cdr3_aa: CASSLAGTGQTYEQYF
v_call: TRBV21-1; cdr3_aa: CASSKWGQVKYEQYF
v_call: TRBV5-4; cdr3_aa: CASSDASGAPQETQYF
v_call: TRBV6-5; cdr3_aa: CASSYSKGGHSPLHF
v_call: TRBV5-4; cdr3_aa: CASSLAYGTGGYRNEKLFF
v_call: TRBV24-1; cdr3_aa: CATSDVTGGSYNEQFF
v_call: TRBV19; cdr3_aa: CASSIGTSGRNEQFF
v_call: TRBV20-1; cdr3_aa: CRPAGNTEAFF
v_call: TRBV6-1; cdr3_aa: CASSEARLEAFF
v_call: TRBV6-6; cdr3_aa: CASRGQGRETQYF
v_call: TRBV18; cdr3_aa: CASSPGRKETQYF
v_call: TRBV4-3; cdr3_aa: CASSLSGTGTTGELFF
v_call: TRBV5-4; cdr3_aa: CASSLGTTANSPLHF
v_call: TRBV24-1; cdr3_aa: CATSDRGLWGTDTQYF
v_call: TRBV25-1; cdr3_aa: CASSEWTGGDGTEAFF
v_call: TRBV5-4; cdr3_aa: CASSSYSTSGNEQYF
v_call: TRBV6-1; cdr3_aa: CASSERDRPYEQYF